This is a list of T cell receptor beta chains from one sample in a study of Graves' ophthalmopathy and Graves' hyperthyroidism. In TCRdb, the multiplex PCR reads were re-called with MiXCR into one record per CDR3 protein. The profile shows fewer than 600,000 distinct CDR3 sequences, about 15% of them singletons. Material: blood. The source is a woman in her twenties or thirties with Graves' ophthalmopathy. CDR3s include the opening cysteine and the closing phenylalanine or tryptophan. The D gene is left open where the match is weak. Where a row states a size, it is once, few, many or the class of an expanded clone; other rows omit it.

TRBJ2-4	.	many	TRBV7-2	CASSLAGTPLAKNIQYF	TGTGCCAGCAGCTTAGCCGGCACCCCTTTAGCCAAAAACATTCAGTACTTC
TRBJ1-1	TRBD1	many	TRBV6-1	CASRGDRVYTEAFF	TGTGCCAGCAGGGGAGACAGGGTTTACACTGAAGCTTTCTTT
TRBJ1-1	.	many	TRBV6-2/TRBV6-3	CASSYQILNTEAFF	TGTGCCAGCAGTTACCAAATACTGAACACTGAAGCTTTCTTT
TRBJ2-7	.	many	TRBV6-1	CASEAREQYF	TGTGCCAGCGAGGCGAGGGAGCAGTACTTC
TRBJ2-7	.	few	TRBV28	CASSFSPGTVGSYEQYF	TGTGCCAGCAGTTTTTCCCCCGGGACGGTTGGCTCCTACGAGCAGTACTTC
TRBJ2-7	.	many	TRBV30	CAWSVGVSYEQYF	TGTGCCTGGAGTGTGGGGGTATCCTACGAGCAGTACTTC
TRBJ2-7	.	.	TRBV12-3/TRBV12-4	CASSPRGVEEQYF	TGTGCCAGCAGCCCCAGGGGGGTGGAGGAGCAGTACTTC
TRBJ1-2	.	many	TRBV28	CASSPATYGYTF	TGTGCCAGCAGTCCGGCCACCTATGGCTACACCTTC
TRBJ2-3	TRBD2	many	TRBV12-3/TRBV12-4	CASSTEGTSADTQYF	TGTGCCAGCAGTACTGAGGGGACTAGCGCAGATACGCAGTATTTT
TRBJ2-4	.	many	TRBV6-5	CASSYSKSPKNIQYF	TGTGCCAGCAGTTACTCGAAAAGCCCCAAAAACATTCAGTACTTC
TRBJ2-7	TRBD2	.	TRBV28	CASSSRTSGGVEQYF	TGTGCCAGCAGTTCCAGGACTAGCGGGGGGGTTGAGCAGTACTTC
TRBJ2-7	TRBD2	few	TRBV20-1	CSASFGGGYTYEQYF	TGCAGTGCTAGTTTCGGGGGGGGTTATACCTACGAGCAGTACTTC
TRBJ2-7	.	many	TRBV6-1	CATDWGSYEQYF	TGTGCCACCGACTGGGGGTCCTACGAGCAGTACTTC
TRBJ2-5	TRBD1	many	TRBV7-3	CASSLTGTGEETQYF	TGTGCCAGCAGCCTTACCGGGACAGGGGAAGAGACCCAGTACTTC
TRBJ1-5	.	few	TRBV30	CAWSGRSNQPQHF	TGTGCCTGGAGTGGTCGGAGCAATCAGCCCCAGCATTTT
TRBJ2-3	TRBD2	few	TRBV5-1	CASSISGLAGSTDTQYF	TGCGCCAGCAGCATCTCGGGACTAGCGGGGAGCACAGATACGCAGTATTTT
TRBJ2-5	.	.	TRBV10-2	CASSEIRGEETQYF	TGCGCCAGCAGTGAAATCCGGGGTGAAGAGACCCAGTACTTC
TRBJ2-5	.	many	TRBV2	CASNQGSETQYF	TGTGCCAGCAACCAGGGCTCCGAGACCCAGTACTTC
TRBJ1-1	.	many	TRBV30	CAWSVRAGTYTEAFF	TGTGCCTGGAGTGTACGGGCAGGGACGTACACTGAAGCTTTCTTT
TRBJ2-5	.	many	TRBV11-2	CASSLVGGPWETQYF	TGTGCCAGCAGCTTAGTGGGGGGGCCATGGGAGACCCAGTACTTC
TRBJ2-5	.	.	TRBV30	CAWSVGGGSQTQYF	TGTGCCTGGAGTGTAGGAGGTGGGAGTCAGACCCAGTACTTC
TRBJ2-2	.	many	TRBV5-1	CASSLEGGGAVYGGELFF	TGCGCCAGCAGCTTGGAAGGTGGCGGAGCAGTCTATGGCGGGGAGCTGTTTTTT
TRBJ1-1	.	many	TRBV6-5	CASSYGSGTEAFF	TGTGCCAGCAGTTACGGGTCTGGGACTGAAGCTTTCTTT
TRBJ2-4	.	.	TRBV3-1	CASSQGLYGLDIQYF	TGTGCCAGCAGCCAGGGCCTTTACGGATTGGACATTCAGTACTTC
TRBJ2-5	.	many	TRBV12-3/TRBV12-4	CASSFSIDTETQYF	TGTGCCAGCAGTTTCAGCATCGATACAGAGACCCAGTACTTC
TRBJ2-2	TRBD1	many	TRBV6-8	CASSYRTGCTGELFF	TGTGCCAGCAGCTACCGGACAGGGTGTACCGGGGAGCTGTTTTTT
TRBJ1-2	TRBD1	many	TRBV12-5	CASAQGEGYGYTF	TGTGCTAGTGCACAGGGGGAAGGCTATGGCTACACCTTC
TRBJ1-1	TRBD1	many	TRBV12-3/TRBV12-4	CASSLVKGGLNTEAFF	TGTGCCAGCAGTTTAGTCAAAGGGGGCTTGAACACTGAAGCTTTCTTT
TRBJ2-5	.	.	TRBV12-3/TRBV12-4	CASSAGRTKGETQYF	TGTGCCAGCAGCGCGGGACGGACAAAAGGAGAGACCCAGTACTTC
TRBJ2-7	.	.	TRBV6-2/TRBV6-3	CACGDSTKSSYEQYF	TGTGCCTGCGGGGACTCCACAAAGAGCTCCTACGAGCAGTACTTC
TRBJ2-5	.	many	TRBV28	CASSFQGKGPFQETQYF	TGTGCCAGCAGTTTTCAGGGGAAGGGCCCCTTCCAAGAGACCCAGTACTTC